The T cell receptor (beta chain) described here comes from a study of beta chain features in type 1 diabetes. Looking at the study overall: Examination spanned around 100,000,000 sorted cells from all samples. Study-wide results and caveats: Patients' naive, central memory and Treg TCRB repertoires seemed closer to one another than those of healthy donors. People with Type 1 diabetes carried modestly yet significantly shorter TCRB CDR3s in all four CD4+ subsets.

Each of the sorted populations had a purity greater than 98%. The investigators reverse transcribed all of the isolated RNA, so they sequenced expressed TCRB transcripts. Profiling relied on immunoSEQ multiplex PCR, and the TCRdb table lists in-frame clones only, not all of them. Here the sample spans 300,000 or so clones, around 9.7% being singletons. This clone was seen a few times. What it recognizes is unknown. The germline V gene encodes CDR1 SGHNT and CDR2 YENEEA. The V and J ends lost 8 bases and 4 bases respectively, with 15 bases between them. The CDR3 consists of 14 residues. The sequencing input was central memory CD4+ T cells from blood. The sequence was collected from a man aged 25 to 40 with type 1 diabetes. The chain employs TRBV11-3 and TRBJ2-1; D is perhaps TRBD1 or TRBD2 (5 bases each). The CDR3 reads CASSTGTAYNEQFF. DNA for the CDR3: TGTGCCAGCTCGACCGGGACGGCGTACAATGAGCAGTTCTTC.